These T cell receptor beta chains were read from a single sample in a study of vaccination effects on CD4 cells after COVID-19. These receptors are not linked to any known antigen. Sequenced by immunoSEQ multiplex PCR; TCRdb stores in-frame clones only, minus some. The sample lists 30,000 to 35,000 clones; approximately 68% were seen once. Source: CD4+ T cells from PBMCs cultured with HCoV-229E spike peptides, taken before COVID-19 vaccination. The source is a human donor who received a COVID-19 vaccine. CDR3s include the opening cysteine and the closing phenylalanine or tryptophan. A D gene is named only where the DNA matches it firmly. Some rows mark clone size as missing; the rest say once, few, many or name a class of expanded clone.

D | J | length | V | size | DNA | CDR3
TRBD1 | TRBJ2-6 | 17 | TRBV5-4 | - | TGTGCCAGCAGCTTGGGACAGGGGGCCTCTGGGGCCAACGTCCTGACTTTC | CASSLGQGASGANVLTF
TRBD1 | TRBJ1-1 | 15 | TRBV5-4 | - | TGTGCCAGCAGCTTACAGGGGGCAGGGGGGACTGAAGCTTTCTTT | CASSLQGAGGTEAFF
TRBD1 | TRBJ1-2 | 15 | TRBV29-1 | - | TGCAGCGTTACAGGGGGCGCCGGGTTGGCCTATGGCTACACCTTC | CSVTGGAGLAYGYTF
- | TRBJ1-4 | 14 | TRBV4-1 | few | TGCGCCAGCAGCCAGATGGGAGGGAATGAAAAACTGTTTTTT | CASSQMGGNEKLFF
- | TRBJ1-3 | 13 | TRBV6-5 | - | TGTGCCAGCAGGAAGGACTCTGGAAACACCATATATTTT | CASRKDSGNTIYF
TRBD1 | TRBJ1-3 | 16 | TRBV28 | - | TGTGCCAGCAGTTCCCACAGGGGTAGTTTGGGAAACACCATATATTTT | CASSSHRGSLGNTIYF
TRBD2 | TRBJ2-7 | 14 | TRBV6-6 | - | TGTGCCAGCAGGCCGACTAGCGGGATGTACGAGCAGTACTTC | CASRPTSGMYEQYF
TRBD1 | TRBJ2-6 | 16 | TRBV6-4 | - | TGTGCCAGCAGTCCTCAACAGGGGTCCGGGGCCAACGTCCTGACTTTC | CASSPQQGSGANVLTF
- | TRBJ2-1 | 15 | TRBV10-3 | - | TGTGCCATCTCAGCGGGGACAAGCTCCTACAATGAGCAGTTCTTC | CAISAGTSSYNEQFF
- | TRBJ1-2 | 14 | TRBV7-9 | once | TGTGCCAGCAGCTTGGGCGGGTCGACGTATGGCTACACCTTC | CASSLGGSTYGYTF
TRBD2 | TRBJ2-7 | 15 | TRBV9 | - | TGTGCCAGCAGCGTACCTACTAGCGGGAGGCGCGAGCAGTACTTC | CASSVPTSGRREQYF
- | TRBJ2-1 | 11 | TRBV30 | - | TGTGCCTGGGGGCGTTACGATGAGCAGTTCTTC | CAWGRYDEQFF
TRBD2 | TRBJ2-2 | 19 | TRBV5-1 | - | TGCGCCAGCAGCTTGAGGCTAGCGGGAGGTTCCGCGAACACCGGGGAGCTGTTTTTT | CASSLRLAGGSANTGELFF
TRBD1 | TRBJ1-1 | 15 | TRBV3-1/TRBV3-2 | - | TGTGCCAGCAGCCTCACCGGGACAGAGAACACTGAAGCTTTCTTT | CASSLTGTENTEAFF
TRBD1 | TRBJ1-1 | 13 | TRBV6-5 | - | TGTGCCAGCACTAGGGACAGGGGAACTGAAGCTTTCTTT | CASTRDRGTEAFF
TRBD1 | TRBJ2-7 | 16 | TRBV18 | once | TGTGCCAGCTCACCACCTAAGCCGGGACAGCGTTACGAGCAGTACTTC | CASSPPKPGQRYEQYF
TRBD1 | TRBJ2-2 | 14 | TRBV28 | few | TGTGCCAGCAGATCCCCCTGGGACAGGGTGGAGCTGTTTTTT | CASRSPWDRVELFF
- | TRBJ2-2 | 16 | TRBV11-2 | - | TGTGCCAGCAGATACGGTCCCTTCCCGAACACCGGGGAGCTGTTTTTT | CASRYGPFPNTGELFF
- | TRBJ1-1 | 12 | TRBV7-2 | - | TGTGCCAGCAGCTTAGGTGGGGCTGGGGGCTTCTTT | CASSLGGAGGFF
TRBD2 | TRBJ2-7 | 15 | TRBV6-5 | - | TGTGCCAGCAGTTACTCGCTAGCGGAGCTCTACGAGCAGTACTTC | CASSYSLAELYEQYF
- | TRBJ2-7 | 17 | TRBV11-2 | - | TGTGCCAGCAGCTTACTAGGCTTAGCGGTTGACTCCTACGAGCAGTACTTC | CASSLLGLAVDSYEQYF
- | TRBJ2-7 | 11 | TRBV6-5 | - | TGTGCCAGCAGTTACGCGCGCGAGCAGTACTTC | CASSYAREQYF
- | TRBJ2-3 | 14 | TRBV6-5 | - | TGTGCCAGCATGCGCGGGATGGTAACCGATACGCAGTATTTT | CASMRGMVTDTQYF
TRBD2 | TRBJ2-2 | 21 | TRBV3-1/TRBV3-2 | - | TGTGCCAGCAGACATATTATAGAAATTCTGACTAGCGGGGGGAACACCGGGGAGCTGTTTTTT | CASRHIIEILTSGGNTGELFF
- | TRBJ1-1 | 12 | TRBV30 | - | TGTGCCTGGGTTCCGGTTAACACTGAAGCTTTCTTT | CAWVPVNTEAFF
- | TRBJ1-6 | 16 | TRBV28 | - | TGTGCCAGCAGTTTAGACGGACCGCGTTTTAATTCACCCCTCCACTTT | CASSLDGPRFNSPLHF
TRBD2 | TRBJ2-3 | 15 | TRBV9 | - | TGTGCCAGCAGCGTGGGGGGGTTGATGACAGATACGCAGTATTTT | CASSVGGLMTDTQYF
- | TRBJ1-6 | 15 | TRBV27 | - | TGTGCCAGCAGTAGGGGCAGCCTCTATAATTCACCCCTCCACTTT | CASSRGSLYNSPLHF
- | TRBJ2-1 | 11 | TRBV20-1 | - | TGCAGTGCCGCCCCGACCGGTGAGCAGTTCTTC | CSAAPTGEQFF
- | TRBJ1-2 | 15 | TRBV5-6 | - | TGTGCCAGCAGCCCCTGGACCCTCCTTACGGTTGGCTACACCTTC | CASSPWTLLTVGYTF
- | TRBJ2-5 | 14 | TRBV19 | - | TGTGCCAGTAGGCGACAGGTCTCCCAAGAGACCCAGTACTTC | CASRRQVSQETQYF
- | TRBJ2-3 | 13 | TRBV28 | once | TGTGCCAGCAGTGATATAGGGACAGATACGCAGTATTTT | CASSDIGTDTQYF
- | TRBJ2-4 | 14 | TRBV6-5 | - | TGTGCCAGCCGAGTTGGGGTAGCCAAAAACATTCAGTACTTC | CASRVGVAKNIQYF
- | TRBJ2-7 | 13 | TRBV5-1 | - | TGCGCCAGCAGCTTTACGGTATCCTACGAGCAGTACTTC | CASSFTVSYEQYF
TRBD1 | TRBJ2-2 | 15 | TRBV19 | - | TGTGCCAGTAGAACACAGGGGGCGCAAACCGGGGAGCTGTTTTTT | CASRTQGAQTGELFF
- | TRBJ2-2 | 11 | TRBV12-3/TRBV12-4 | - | TGTGCCAGCAGTAGCGGGGGGGAGCTGTTTTTT | CASSSGGELFF
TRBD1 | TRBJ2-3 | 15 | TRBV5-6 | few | TGTGCCAGCAGCGGACCGGGACAGGGGTCAGATACGCAGTATTTT | CASSGPGQGSDTQYF
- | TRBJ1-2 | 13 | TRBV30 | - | TGTGCCTGGAGTGTAAGGTTGCAGGGTGGCTACACCTTC | CAWSVRLQGGYTF
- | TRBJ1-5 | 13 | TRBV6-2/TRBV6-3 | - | TGTGCCAGCAGCCGGGTGAGCAATCAGCCCCAGCATTTT | CASSRVSNQPQHF
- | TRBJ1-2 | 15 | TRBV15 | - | TGTGCCACCAGCAGAGACCCGGTCGGGACACCCGTCGGCCCCTTC | CATSRDPVGTPVGPF
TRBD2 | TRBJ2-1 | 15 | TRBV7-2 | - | TGTGCCAGCAGCTTAGCACTAGCGGGGCGCAATGAGCAGTTCTTC | CASSLALAGRNEQFF
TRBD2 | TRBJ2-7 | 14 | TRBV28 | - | TGTGCCTCCAGGGCTAGCGGGGGTGACTACGAGCAGTACTTC | CASRASGGDYEQYF
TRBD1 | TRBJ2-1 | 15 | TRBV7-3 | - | TGTGCCAGCAGCTTAACGGGACAGGGGAGGGATGAGCAGTTCTTC | CASSLTGQGRDEQFF
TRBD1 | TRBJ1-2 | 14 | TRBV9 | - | TGTGCCAAAGACAGGGGGGCTATATTCTATGGCTACACCTTC | CAKDRGAIFYGYTF
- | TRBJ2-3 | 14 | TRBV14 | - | TGTGCCAGCAGCCCACGTGCCGGCACAGATACGCAGTATTTT | CASSPRAGTDTQYF
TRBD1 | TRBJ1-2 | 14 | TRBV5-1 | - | TGCGCCAGCAGCCAGGGGACAGTCCTCTATGGCTACACCTTC | CASSQGTVLYGYTF
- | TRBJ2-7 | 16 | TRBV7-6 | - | TGTGCCAGCAGCTTAGCCAGTTTCGGAGGGAGCGACGAGCAGTACTTC | CASSLASFGGSDEQYF
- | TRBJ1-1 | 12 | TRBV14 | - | TGTGCCAGCAGCCAAGAGCGGGGGGAAGCTTTCTTT | CASSQERGEAFF
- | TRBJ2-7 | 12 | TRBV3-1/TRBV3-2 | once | TGTGCCAGCAGCCAAGAACAGTTTATACAGTACTTC | CASSQEQFIQYF
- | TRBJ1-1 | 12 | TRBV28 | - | TGTGCCAGCACCCTTGGGGTGGGACTAGCTTTCTTT | CASTLGVGLAFF
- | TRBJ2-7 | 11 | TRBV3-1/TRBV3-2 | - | TGTGCCAGCAGCCAGGGCTACGAGCAGTACTTC | CASSQGYEQYF
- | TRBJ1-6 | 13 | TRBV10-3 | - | TGTGCCGCCGGGGAGAGGGAGAATTCACCCCTCCACTTT | CAAGERENSPLHF
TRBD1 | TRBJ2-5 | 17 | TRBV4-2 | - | TGTGCCAGCAGCCAAAATCCGGGGACAGGGGCCCGAGAGACCCAGTACTTC | CASSQNPGTGARETQYF
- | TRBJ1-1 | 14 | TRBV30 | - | TGTGCCTGGAGTCCCCTCATCCGGAACACTGAAGCTTTCTTT | CAWSPLIRNTEAFF
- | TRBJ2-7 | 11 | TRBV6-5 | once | TGTGCCGTCGGCATGTCGGGCGAGCAGTACTTC | CAVGMSGEQYF
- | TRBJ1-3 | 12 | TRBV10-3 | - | TGTGCCTCTACCTGGAATGGAAACACCATATATTTT | CASTWNGNTIYF
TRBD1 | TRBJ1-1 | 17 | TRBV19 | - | TGTGCCAGTAGGGAAACCGGGACAGGGGGCATGAACACTGAAGCTTTCTTT | CASRETGTGGMNTEAFF
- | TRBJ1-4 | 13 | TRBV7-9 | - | TGTGCCAGCAGCCAACCCCGGGGAGAAAAACTGTTTTTT | CASSQPRGEKLFF